A selection of T cell receptor beta chains follows, all from one sample in a study of cytomegalovirus exposure and HLA in healthy donors. The method was immunoSEQ multiplex PCR; TCRdb's version includes in-frame clones alone and lacks a portion of them. The sample has tens of thousands of clones, roughly 81% seen once. The source material was PBMCs. The receptors were sampled from a woman in her forties in good health and CMV-seropositive. The CDR3 runs from the conserved cysteine through the conserved F or W. Each record gives: CDR3 protein, CDR3 DNA, clone size, D gene, V gene, J gene. The D gene is left open where the match is weak. Clone size appears in some rows only: once, few, many, or a class for an expanded clone.

CASSLDIPTGELFF	TGTGCCAGCAGCTTGGACATCCCCACCGGGGAGCTGTTTTTT	-	-	TRBV5-6	TRBJ2-2
CSVEDSTRIVEQFF	TGCAGCGTTGAAGACAGTACTAGGATCGTTGAGCAGTTCTTC	-	-	TRBV29-1	TRBJ2-1
CATSDKDTQYF	TGTGCCACCTCAGACAAAGATACGCAGTATTTT	-	-	TRBV10-3	TRBJ2-3
CASTSSYSPVIQYF	TGTGCCAGTACCTCTAGCTACAGCCCCGTCATTCAGTACTTC	-	-	TRBV19	TRBJ2-4
CASRPQGSGANVLTF	TGTGCCAGCAGGCCCCAGGGCTCTGGGGCCAACGTCCTGACTTTC	-	-	TRBV6-5	TRBJ2-6
CASRRRGGVNEQFF	TGTGCCAGCAGGCGGCGGGGGGGCGTCAATGAGCAGTTCTTC	-	TRBD2	TRBV13	TRBJ2-1
CASSSAGTRNEQYF	TGTGCCAGCAGCTCCGCCGGGACTAGGAACGAGCAGTACTTC	-	TRBD2	TRBV7-2	TRBJ2-7
CASSLWGTGLYGYTF	TGTGCCAGCAGTTTATGGGGGACAGGGCTCTATGGCTACACCTTC	few	TRBD1	TRBV28	TRBJ1-2
CSVGGQGAGGYTF	TGCAGCGTTGGGGGACAGGGGGCAGGTGGCTACACCTTC	-	TRBD1	TRBV29-1	TRBJ1-2
CASSFRVAKNIQYF	TGTGCCAGCAGCTTCAGGGTAGCCAAAAACATTCAGTACTTC	-	-	TRBV5-8	TRBJ2-4
CASTRGDTQYF	TGTGCCAGCACCCGGGGAGATACGCAGTATTTT	-	-	TRBV27	TRBJ2-3
CASSSAGMVDYGYTF	TGTGCCAGCAGTTCGGCAGGGATGGTTGACTATGGCTACACCTTC	-	-	TRBV25-1	TRBJ1-2
CASSLPSGTNTGELFF	TGTGCCAGCAGCTTGCCTAGCGGAACGAACACCGGGGAGCTGTTTTTT	-	TRBD2	TRBV5-4	TRBJ2-2
CASSRDRGPSQPQHF	TGTGCCAGTAGCCGAGACAGGGGGCCAAGTCAGCCCCAGCATTTT	-	TRBD1	TRBV19	TRBJ1-5
CASSSKRGNYNEQFF	TGTGCCAGCAGCTCAAAGCGGGGCAATTACAATGAGCAGTTCTTC	-	TRBD2	TRBV5-4	TRBJ2-1
CASSLAASGGETQYF	TGCGCCAGCAGCTTGGCCGCTAGCGGGGGAGAGACCCAGTACTTC	-	TRBD2	TRBV5-1	TRBJ2-5
CASSPTWAGNTEAFF	TGCGCCAGCAGCCCCACGTGGGCAGGGAACACTGAAGCTTTCTTT	few	-	TRBV4-3	TRBJ1-1
CASSFRGKPYEQYF	TGTGCCAGCAGTTTCAGGGGGAAACCCTACGAGCAGTACTTC	-	TRBD1	TRBV27	TRBJ2-7
CASRRTMNTEAFF	TGTGCCAGCAGGAGGACAATGAACACTGAAGCTTTCTTT	few	-	TRBV27	TRBJ1-1
CASSDSGQGDEKLFF	TGTGCCAGCAGTGATTCGGGACAGGGGGATGAAAAACTGTTTTTT	-	TRBD1	TRBV25-1	TRBJ1-4
CASSQSGRTDTQYF	TGTGCCAGCAGCCAATCTGGCAGAACAGATACGCAGTATTTT	-	-	TRBV16	TRBJ2-3
CSVVADRVGNTEAFF	TGCAGCGTTGTTGCGGACAGGGTTGGGAACACTGAAGCTTTCTTT	-	TRBD1	TRBV29-1	TRBJ1-1
CASSLGGHYEQYF	TGTGCCAGCAGTTTAGGGGGCCACTACGAGCAGTACTTC	-	-	TRBV27	TRBJ2-7
CASSLQTGWSNQPQHF	TGTGCCAGCAGCTTACAAACAGGGTGGAGCAATCAGCCCCAGCATTTT	-	-	TRBV7-2	TRBJ1-5
CASSFYGSSYEQYF	TGTGCCAGCAGCTTTTACGGGAGCTCCTACGAGCAGTACTTC	-	-	TRBV7-9	TRBJ2-7
CASSRSGQTQETQYF	TGTGCCAGCAGTCGCTCGGGACAGACACAAGAGACCCAGTACTTC	-	TRBD1	TRBV28	TRBJ2-5
CASSGEGNQPQHF	TGTGCCAGCAGTGGGGAGGGCAATCAGCCCCAGCATTTT	once	-	TRBV6-1	TRBJ1-5
CASSPPTVNYGYTF	TGTGCCAGCAGCCCGCCGACAGTTAACTATGGCTACACCTTC	few	-	TRBV4-2	TRBJ1-2
CASSLAAGEGQPQHF	TGTGCCAGCAGCTTAGCGGCAGGGGAGGGCCAGCCCCAGCATTTT	once	-	TRBV7-2	TRBJ1-5
CASSQGGAYEQYF	TGTGCCAGCAGCCAAGGGGGGGCCTACGAGCAGTACTTC	-	-	TRBV11-2	TRBJ2-7
CASTPPRALSGANVLTF	TGTGCCAGCACCCCGCCCAGGGCTCTCTCTGGGGCCAACGTCCTGACTTTC	-	-	TRBV5-4	TRBJ2-6
CASSLAGVGNQPQHF	TGTGCCAGCAGCTTAGCCGGGGTCGGCAATCAGCCCCAGCATTTT	-	-	TRBV7-8	TRBJ1-5
CASSSGSGGPTDTQYF	TGTGCCAGCAGCTCCGGAAGCGGGGGGCCCACAGATACGCAGTATTTT	-	TRBD2	TRBV11-2	TRBJ2-3
CAWSVSGVYNEQFF	TGTGCCTGGAGTGTGAGCGGGGTCTACAATGAGCAGTTCTTC	once	TRBD2	TRBV30	TRBJ2-1